Presented here are 27 T cell receptor beta chains from one specimen sequenced in a study of blood T cell repertoires in COVID-19. Clones were sequenced by immunoSEQ multiplex PCR, and TCRdb holds only the in-frame ones, with some missing. The top ten clones hold about a sixth of a sample with about 190,000 clones, about 77% of them seen once. Source material: PBMCs or T cells enriched from blood (not recorded which). These receptors originate from a woman aged 45-65 years with acute COVID-19.

The V call is TRBV2, the J call TRBJ1-1; tentatively, D is TRBD1 (6 bases). CDR3 length: 15 residues. Germline-derived CDR1 and CDR2 are SNHLY and FYNNEI. V lost 2 bases to trimming and J lost 1 base, with 11 bases between them. In nucleotides, the CDR3 is TGTGCCAGCAGTGAACAGGGGACGGAGAACACTGAAGCTTTCTTT. Amino acids: CASSEQGTENTEAFF.

This chain links TRBV6-5 with TRBJ1-2; D unresolved. This CDR3 has 14 amino acids. The germline V gene encodes CDR1 MNHEY and CDR2 SVGAGI. Trimming removed 2 bases at V and 5 bases at J, with 12 bases between. CDR3 in amino acids: CASSYDPRFYGYTF. The CDR3 nucleotides are TGTGCCAGCAGTTACGATCCGCGGTTTTATGGCTACACCTTC.

The rearrangement joins TRBV5-8 to TRBJ1-3; 7 bases match TRBD1. Germline CDR1 and CDR2: SGHTS and YDEGEE. The CDR3 covers 16 residues. With V trimmed by 4 bases and J by 7 bases, 14 bases remained unmatched. The CDR3 DNA is TGTGCCAGCAGCACAGGGGCGTCGGCCCAACGGAACACCATATATTTT. Translating it yields CASSTGASAQRNTIYF.

V usage is TRBV24-1 and J usage is TRBJ2-2, with TRBD2 as a possible D gene (6 bases). There are 15 residues in the CDR3. Trimming took 7 bases from V and 5 from J, leaving 16 bases between them. Germline CDR1 is KGHDR and CDR2 is SFDVKD. In DNA, the CDR3 is TGTGCCACCAGCAAGCCGGGACTTCCTACCGGGGAGCTGTTTTTT. Encoded protein: CATSKPGLPTGELFF.

This chain links TRBV20-1 with TRBJ1-3, with a weak D call TRBD1 (5 bases). The CDR3 length is 14 residues. Germline V lookup: CDR1 DFQATT, CDR2 SNEGSKA (reference sequence). V dropped 3 bases and J dropped 0 bases, with 9 bases sitting between them. CDR3 protein: CSASHRYSGNTIYF. Here the CDR3 DNA reads TGCAGTGCTAGTCACAGGTACTCTGGAAACACCATATATTTT.

The chain is built from TRBV25-1 and TRBJ2-1; 14 bases are shared with TRBD2. The trim removed 7 bases at V and 9 bases at J, leaving 8 bases unmatched. The CDR3 covers 15 residues. The germline V gene encodes CDR1 MGHDK and CDR2 SYGVNS. CDR3 in DNA: TGTGCCAGCAACCGACTAGCGGGGGGGCGGGGTGAGCAGTTCTTC. Amino acid sequence: CASNRLAGGRGEQFF.

The chain is built from TRBV28 and TRBJ1-5, with 7 bases fitting TRBD1. V gave up 2 bases and J gave up 4 bases; unmatched junction bases: 8. The CDR3 totals 16 residues. The V gene's germline CDR1 is MDHEN and CDR2 SYDVKM. CDR3 sequence reads: CASSLPPGTVNQPQHF. DNA of the CDR3: TGTGCCAGCAGTTTACCCCCCGGGACAGTTAATCAGCCCCAGCATTTT.

The rearrangement uses TRBV7-8 and TRBJ1-2, with TRBD1 matching 7 bases. J was trimmed by 2 bases and V by 0 bases; bases with no gene match: 0. The CDR3 length is 14 residues. Looked up from germline, CDR1 is SGHVS and CDR2 is FQNEAQ. The CDR3 region has the DNA TGTGCCAGCAGCTTAGCGGGACAGAACTATGGCTACACCTTC. Residues: CASSLAGQNYGYTF.

This chain joins TRBV19 and TRBJ1-1; TRBD1 matches at 9 bases. V gave up 5 bases and J gave up 1 base; unmatched junction bases: 8. The CDR3 runs 16 residues. Germline values: CDR1 LNHDA, CDR2 SQIVND (reference sequence). CDR3: CASSLLAGQGNTEAFF. CDR3 bases: TGTGCCAGTAGTCTACTCGCGGGACAGGGGAACACTGAAGCTTTCTTT. Together with reference TRBV19 and TRBJ1-1, the CDR3 gives the full variable domain: DGGITQSPKYLFRKEGQNVTLSCEQNLNHDAMYWYRQDPGQGLRLIYYSQIVNDFQKGDIAEGYSVSREKKESFPLTVTSAQKNPTAFYLCASSLLAGQGNTEAFFGQGTRLTVV.

J is TRBJ1-4 and V is TRBV13, with D possibly matching TRBD1 (6 bases). CDR3 size: 14 residues. CDR1 is PRHDT, CDR2 FYEKMQ, per germline (reference sequence). The ends were cut back, 5 bases at V and 11 bases at J, with 18 bases in the middle. The CDR3 spells CASSIRDRQGKLFF. In nucleotides, the CDR3 is TGTGCCAGCAGCATCCGGGACCGCCAGGGGAAACTGTTTTTT.

The chain combines TRBV5-5 with TRBJ2-5; the match to TRBD2 covers 14 bases. Trimming removed 0 bases from V and 4 bases from J; junction bases left unmatched: 8. The CDR3 has 18 residues. Germline V gives CDR1 SGHKS, CDR2 YYEKEE (reference sequence). This CDR3 is CASSLAVTSGGAVETQYF. The CDR3 region has the DNA TGTGCCAGCAGCTTGGCCGTGACTAGCGGGGGGGCCGTAGAGACCCAGTACTTC.

The chain employs TRBV6-4 and TRBJ1-6, with D perhaps TRBD1 (6 bases). CDR1 MRHNA and CDR2 SNTAGT come from the germline V gene. The CDR3 sequence is 16 residues long. Trimming left V 2 bases short and J 1 base short, with 9 bases between. CDR3 loop: CASSDRGSSYNSPLHF. The CDR3 DNA reads as TGTGCCAGCAGTGACAGGGGGAGTTCCTATAATTCACCCCTCCACTTT.

The genes are TRBV10-1 and TRBJ1-2, with TRBD1 matching over 7 bases. J gave up 10 bases and V 3 bases, and 8 bases lay outside the gene matches. The CDR3 loop spans 13 amino acids. Per germline, CDR1 WNHNN and CDR2 SYGVQD (reference sequence). CDR3 coding DNA: TGCGCCAGCAGTGACCCGGGACAGCTCCTCTACACCTTC. This codes for CASSDPGQLLYTF.

The V and J genes are TRBV5-1 and TRBJ2-7; 7 bases agree with TRBD1. V was clipped by 0 bases and J by 3 bases; unmatched bases: 9. Germline CDR1 SGHRS, CDR2 YFSETQ. The CDR3 sequence is 16 residues long. CDR3: CASSLGADRLLYEQYV. The CDR3 bases are TGCGCCAGCAGCTTGGGGGCGGACAGGTTACTCTACGAGCAGTACGTC.

The chain has TRBV3-1 (or the pseudogene TRBV3-2) and TRBJ1-1; TRBD1 is a possible D gene (6 bases). Germline V CDR1 and CDR2: LGHDT, YNNKEL (reference sequence). Trimming took 1 base from V and 4 from J, leaving 10 bases between them. The CDR3 is 14 residues long. The CDR3 sequence: CASSQGQGTTEAFF. In nucleotides, the CDR3 is TGTGCCAGCAGCCAAGGGCAGGGGACCACTGAAGCTTTCTTT.

V usage is TRBV5-5 and J usage is TRBJ1-2, with 9 positions matching TRBD1. The CDR3 contains 14 residues. Germline V lookup: CDR1 SGHKS, CDR2 YYEKEE (reference sequence). The V gene end was trimmed by 3 bases and the J gene end by 7 bases; junction bases not matched to a gene: 7. For the CDR3, the DNA is TGTGCCAGCAGCTGGGGACAGGGAGTGGGTGGCTACACCTTC. It codes for CASSWGQGVGGYTF. The variable domain in full, completed from reference TRBV5-5 and TRBJ1-2, reads DAGVTQSPTHLIKTRGQQVTLRCSPISGHKSVSWYQQVLGQGPQFIFQYYEKEERGRGNFPDRFSARQFPNYSSELNVNALLLGDSALYLCASSWGQGVGGYTFGSGTRLTVV.

The chain recombines TRBV11-2 with TRBJ1-6; D gene uncertain. The germline V gene encodes CDR1 SGHAT and CDR2 FQNNGV. This CDR3 is 17 amino acids long. The V and J ends lost 1 base and 0 bases respectively, with 10 bases between them. The CDR3 DNA reads as TGTGCCAGCAGCTTAGGAGGGTCCAGCTCCTATAATTCACCCCTCCACTTT. The encoded protein is CASSLGGSSSYNSPLHF.

The chain couples TRBV3-1 (or the pseudogene TRBV3-2) to TRBJ2-1; the match to TRBD2 covers 7 bases. Germline V lookup: CDR1 LGHDT, CDR2 YNNKEL (reference sequence). J was trimmed by 3 bases and V by 1 base; bases with no gene match: 9. This CDR3 region has 17 residues. For the CDR3, the DNA is TGTGCCAGCAGCCAAGCGACGGTACTAGCGCACTACAATGAGCAGTTCTTC. Its translation: CASSQATVLAHYNEQFF.

The J gene is TRBJ1-1, the V gene TRBV29-1; 12 bases are a match to TRBD1. V lost 2 bases, J lost 5 bases, and 9 bases stayed unmatched. Germline assignment: CDR1 SQVTM and CDR2 ANQGSEA. This CDR3 comprises 16 residues. The CDR3 protein is CSVEMGQGALGTEAFF. The CDR3 nucleotides read TGCAGCGTTGAAATGGGACAGGGGGCCTTAGGGACTGAAGCTTTCTTT.

The chain carries TRBV6-5 and TRBJ1-1; no definite D call. V was shortened by 8 bases and J by 0 bases, with 10 bases between the two germline ends. CDR3 size: 13 residues. Germline assignment: CDR1 MNHEY and CDR2 SVGAGI. CDR3 protein: CASSGVMNTEAFF. CDR3 coding DNA: TGTGCCAGCTCGGGAGTGATGAACACTGAAGCTTTCTTT.

The V and J genes are TRBV12-3 or TRBV12-4 and TRBJ1-6, with TRBD1 matching over 8 bases. The ends lost 7 bases at V and 7 bases at J; junction bases unmatched: 3. The CDR3 length is 13 residues. The CDR3 protein is CASTRDRNSPLHF. CDR3 coding DNA: TGTGCCAGCACCAGGGACAGGAATTCACCCCTCCACTTT.

CDR3 sequence: CASRTGTGKTQYF. The CDR3 DNA is TGTGCCAGCAGGACCGGGACAGGGAAGACCCAGTACTTC. The chain links TRBV12-3 or TRBV12-4 to TRBJ2-5, with 9 bases matching TRBD1. There are 13 residues in the CDR3. Trimming removed 6 bases from V and 6 bases from J; junction bases left unmatched: 5.

This chain joins TRBV30 and TRBJ2-2; 7 bases are shared with TRBD1. Germline CDR1 is GTSNPN and CDR2 is SVGIG (reference sequence). The V and J ends lost 7 bases and 3 bases, in that order; junction bases with no gene match: 8. CDR3 length: 14 residues. The CDR3 spells CASTGLVDTGELFF. In nucleotides, the CDR3 is TGTGCCTCGACAGGGTTGGTGGACACCGGGGAGCTGTTTTTT.

The CDR3 bases are TGTGCCAGCAGCCGCCAGGGGGCAATCGACTATGGCTACACCTTC. Amino acids: CASSRQGAIDYGYTF. The V call is TRBV7-2, the J call TRBJ1-2; TRBD1 matches 8 bases. The CDR3 contains 15 residues. Germline V lookup: CDR1 SGHTA, CDR2 FQGNSA. The ends lost 5 bases at V and 3 bases at J; junction bases unmatched: 8.

The chain couples TRBV5-1 to TRBJ2-5; weak D call: TRBD1 (6 bases). V lost 0 bases to trimming and J lost 0 bases, with 12 bases between them. The CDR3 spans 16 residues. The V gene's germline CDR1 is SGHRS and CDR2 YFSETQ. In DNA form, the CDR3 reads TGCGCCAGCAGCTTGGGAAGGGGGAGCTACCAAGAGACCCAGTACTTC. This encodes CASSLGRGSYQETQYF.

The chain uses TRBV6-5 and TRBJ1-1; D gene ambiguous. In germline, CDR1 is MNHEY, CDR2 SVGAGI. Trimming removed 0 bases from V and 4 bases from J, with 6 bases in between. The CDR3 covers 13 residues. The CDR3 DNA sequence: TGTGCCAGCAGTTACTCGACGGGCACTGAAGCTTTCTTT. Translating gives CASSYSTGTEAFF.

The chain uses TRBV24-1 and TRBJ2-1; 12 nucleotides agree with TRBD2. Trimming at V came to 7 bases and at J to 10 bases, leaving 1 base not matched to a gene. CDR3 length equals 12 residues. Germline CDR1 reads KGHDR; CDR2 reads SFDVKD. DNA of the CDR3: TGTGCCACCAGGGGGACTAGCGGGGAGCAGTTCTTC. Translated: CATRGTSGEQFF.